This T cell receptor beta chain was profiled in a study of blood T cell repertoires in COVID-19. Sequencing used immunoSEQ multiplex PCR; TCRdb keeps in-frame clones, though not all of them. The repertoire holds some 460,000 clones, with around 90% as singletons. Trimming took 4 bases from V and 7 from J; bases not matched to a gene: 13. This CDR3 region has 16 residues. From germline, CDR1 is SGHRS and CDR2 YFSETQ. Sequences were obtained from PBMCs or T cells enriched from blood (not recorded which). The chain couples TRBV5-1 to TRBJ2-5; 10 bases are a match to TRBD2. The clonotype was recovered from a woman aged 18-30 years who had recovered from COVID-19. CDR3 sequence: CASSPSSGGPAGTQYF. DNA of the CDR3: TGCGCCAGCAGCCCGTCTAGCGGGGGACCCGCGGGGACCCAGTACTTC.